The 4 T cell receptor beta chains below all came from one sample that was sequenced in a study of T cell responses to AZD1222 COVID-19 vaccine. The assay was immunoSEQ multiplex PCR, and TCRdb's table has in-frame clones only and misses some. The repertoire has 98,000 or so clones, more than 70% of them found once; the top ten carry around 3.2%. The starting material was peripheral blood, obtained on day 0 of AZD1222 vaccination. Receptors originate from an adult in good health.

The chain is built from TRBV3-1 (or the pseudogene TRBV3-2) and TRBJ1-4; a weak D match, TRBD1 (6 bases). The CDR3 has 14 residues. Germline CDR1 LGHDT, CDR2 YNNKEL (reference sequence). V was clipped by 4 bases and J by 4 bases, with 10 bases between them. The CDR3 spells CASSLQGINEKLFF. As DNA, the CDR3 is TGTGCCAGCAGCCTACAGGGAATTAATGAAAAACTGTTTTTT.

The gene calls are TRBV6-5 and TRBJ2-3, with a possible D match to TRBD1 (5 bases). The V end was cut by 6 bases, the J end by 4 bases, with 8 bases between. CDR1 is MNHEY, CDR2 SVGAGI, per germline. The CDR3 length is 12 residues. CDR3 protein: CASRKGSDTQYF. The CDR3 DNA reads TGTGCCAGCAGGAAGGGGTCAGATACGCAGTATTTT.

The chain couples TRBV5-1 to TRBJ1-5; D unresolved. This CDR3 region has 13 residues. Germline V CDR1 and CDR2: SGHRS, YFSETQ. With 0 bases removed from V and 7 bases from J, the gap between germline ends came to 8 bases. CDR3 sequence: CASSLDTDQPQHF. Written as DNA, the CDR3 is TGCGCCAGCAGCTTGGATACGGACCAGCCCCAGCATTTT.

The J gene is TRBJ1-6, the V gene TRBV19; D is perhaps TRBD1 (6 bases). Germline V CDR1 and CDR2: LNHDA, SQIVND (reference sequence). The CDR3 has 15 residues. Between the trimmed V and J ends, which lost 3 bases and 6 bases, there was a span of 12 bases. The DNA for the CDR3 is TGTGCCAGTAGTATGGGAACAGGGTCTAATTCACCCCTCCACTTT. Amino acids: CASSMGTGSNSPLHF.